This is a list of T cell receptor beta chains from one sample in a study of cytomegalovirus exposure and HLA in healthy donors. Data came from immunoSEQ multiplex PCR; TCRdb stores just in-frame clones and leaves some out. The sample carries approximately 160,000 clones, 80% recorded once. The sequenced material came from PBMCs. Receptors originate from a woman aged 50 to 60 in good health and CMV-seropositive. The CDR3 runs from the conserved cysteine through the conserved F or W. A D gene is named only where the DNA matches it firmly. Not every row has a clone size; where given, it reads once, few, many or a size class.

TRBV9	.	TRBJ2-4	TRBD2	TGTGCCAGCAGCCCACGGGAGGACGTCAAAAACATTCAGTACTTC	CASSPREDVKNIQYF
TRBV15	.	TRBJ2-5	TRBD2	TGTGCCACCAGCCCGACTAGCGGGTTAGGTGCGACCCAGTACTTC	CATSPTSGLGATQYF
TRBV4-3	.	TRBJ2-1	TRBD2	TGCGCCAGCAGCCCGATGGGACTAGCGGGAGGGGATGAGCAGTTCTTC	CASSPMGLAGGDEQFF
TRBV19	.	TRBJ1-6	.	TGTGCCAGTACCACCGGGGGACGCAGTTCACCCCTCCACTTT	CASTTGGRSSPLHF
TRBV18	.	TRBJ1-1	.	TGTGCCAGCTCAAGGGTGAGGGGGTCCACTGAAGCTTTCTTT	CASSRVRGSTEAFF
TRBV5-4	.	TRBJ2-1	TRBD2	TGTGCCAGCGCGGGAGGAAGCGGGAAGTACAATGAGCAGTTCTTC	CASAGGSGKYNEQFF
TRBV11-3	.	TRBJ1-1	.	TGTGCCAGCAGCGCAGGGAAGACCGAAGCTTTCTTT	CASSAGKTEAFF
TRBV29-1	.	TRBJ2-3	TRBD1	TGCAGCGTTGAGGCCAGGGGGCCCGCAGATACGCAGTATTTT	CSVEARGPADTQYF
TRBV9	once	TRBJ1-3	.	TGTGCCAGCAGCGCCCCGGGGAGGGATTCTGGAAACACCATATATTTT	CASSAPGRDSGNTIYF
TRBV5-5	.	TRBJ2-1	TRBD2	TGTGCCAGCAGCGCAACTAGCGGGAGCTACAATGAGCAGTTCTTC	CASSATSGSYNEQFF
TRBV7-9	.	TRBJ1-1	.	TGTGCCAGCAGCTTAGCCCTCCTTGCTGAAGCTTTCTTT	CASSLALLAEAFF
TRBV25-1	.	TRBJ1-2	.	TGTGCCAGCAGTGGGGGAGGGGCTAACTATGGCTACACCTTC	CASSGGGANYGYTF
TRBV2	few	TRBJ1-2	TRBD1	TGTGCCAGCAGTGGACAGGGCTTTGGCTACACCTTC	CASSGQGFGYTF
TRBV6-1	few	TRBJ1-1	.	TGTGCCAGCAGACGAACACAGGGGAACACTGAAGCTTTCTTT	CASRRTQGNTEAFF
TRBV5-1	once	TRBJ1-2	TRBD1	TGCGCCAGCAGTTCAGGACAGGTGACCTTTTTAGGCTACACCTTC	CASSSGQVTFLGYTF
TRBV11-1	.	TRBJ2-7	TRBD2	TGTGCCAGCAGCTTTACCTCGGGGACTAGCGTTTACGAGCAGTACTTC	CASSFTSGTSVYEQYF
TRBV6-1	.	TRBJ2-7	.	TGTGCCAGCAGTGTCGGGGGTATCTCCTACGAGCAGTACTTC	CASSVGGISYEQYF
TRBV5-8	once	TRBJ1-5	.	TGTGCCAGCAGCGGAGGGCGAGGACAGCCCCAGCATTTT	CASSGGRGQPQHF
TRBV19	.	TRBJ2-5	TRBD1	TGTGCCAGTAGTCCGGACAGGGCCCAAGAGACCCAGTACTTC	CASSPDRAQETQYF
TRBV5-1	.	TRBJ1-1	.	TGCGCCAGCAGCTTGTCGACAGGGAACACTGAAGCTTTCTTT	CASSLSTGNTEAFF
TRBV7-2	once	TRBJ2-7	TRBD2	TGTGCCAGCAGCCGTAGCGGGGGGGCCTACGAGCAGTACTTC	CASSRSGGAYEQYF
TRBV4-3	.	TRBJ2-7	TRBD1	TGCGCCAGCAGCCAAGAGGGGACAGGGTTCCACGAGCAGTACTTC	CASSQEGTGFHEQYF
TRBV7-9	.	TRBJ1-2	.	TGTGCCAGCAGCTTAGCACTTATAGGACAAAACTATGGCTACACCTTC	CASSLALIGQNYGYTF
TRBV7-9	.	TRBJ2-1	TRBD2	TGTGCCAGCAGCTTTCCCCGACTAGCGGGAGGAAACTACAATGAGCAGTTCTTC	CASSFPRLAGGNYNEQFF
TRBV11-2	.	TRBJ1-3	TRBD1	TGTGCCAGCAGCTTAGGCTACAGGGGGCGGAATGGAAACACCATATATTTT	CASSLGYRGRNGNTIYF
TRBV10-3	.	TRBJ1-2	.	TGTGCCATCAGTGTCCGGGGGGATGGCTACACCTTC	CAISVRGDGYTF
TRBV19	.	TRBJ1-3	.	TGTGCCAGTCTGAGCTCTGGAAACACCATATATTTT	CASLSSGNTIYF
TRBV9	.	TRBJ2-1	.	TGTGCCAGCAGCGTAGCTGCGGGCCTGAGGGATGAGCAGTTCTTC	CASSVAAGLRDEQFF
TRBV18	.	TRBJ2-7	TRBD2	TGTGCCAGCTCACGAACTAGCGGGAGGGCCTACGAGCAGTACTTC	CASSRTSGRAYEQYF
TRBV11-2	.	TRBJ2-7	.	TGTGCCAGCAGCAGGGGGACCGTCTCCTACGAGCAGTACTTC	CASSRGTVSYEQYF
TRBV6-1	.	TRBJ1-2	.	TGTGCCAGCAGTTCCCCAGGGCTTACCTATGGCTACACCTTC	CASSSPGLTYGYTF
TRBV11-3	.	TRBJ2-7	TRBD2	TGTGCCAGCAGCTTAGAGGGCGGGAGGGCCGCCGAGCAGTACTTC	CASSLEGGRAAEQYF
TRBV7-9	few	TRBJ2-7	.	TGTTCCAGCAGCCCAGTCGAGCAGTACTTC	CSSSPVEQYF
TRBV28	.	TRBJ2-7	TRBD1	TGTGCCAGCAGTCTTAGGGGACAGGGATACTACGAGCAGTACTTC	CASSLRGQGYYEQYF
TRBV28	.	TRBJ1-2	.	TGTGCCAGCATCAAAGGGGGAGATAACTATGGCTACACCTTC	CASIKGGDNYGYTF
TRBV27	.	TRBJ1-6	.	TGTGCCAGCAGTTTAAACAGGTTCAATTCACCCCTCCACTTT	CASSLNRFNSPLHF
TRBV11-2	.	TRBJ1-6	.	TGTGCCAGCAGCTTAGAGGTGGGGCAGGGAAGTTCACCCCTCCACTTT	CASSLEVGQGSSPLHF
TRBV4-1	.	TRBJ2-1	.	TGCGCCAGCAGCCAAGCCGAGGCTACCCCATACAATGAGCAGTTCTTC	CASSQAEATPYNEQFF
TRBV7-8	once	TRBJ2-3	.	TGTGCCAGCAGCAAGAGCTCGGAGTCCACGCAGTATTTT	CASSKSSESTQYF
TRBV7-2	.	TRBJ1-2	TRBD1	TGTGCCAGCAGCCCACACAGGGGGCAAGGTCCTTCCTACACCTTC	CASSPHRGQGPSYTF
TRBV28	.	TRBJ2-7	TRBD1	TGTGCCAGCATGGGGGGTGGACAGGGGGCTTACGAGCAGTACTTC	CASMGGGQGAYEQYF
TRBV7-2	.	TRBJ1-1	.	TGTGCCAGCAGCCTCAGCGGGGACGGATCTGAAGCTTTCTTT	CASSLSGDGSEAFF
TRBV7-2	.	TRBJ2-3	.	TGTGCCAGCAGCCCACTTAGTGGCACAGATACGCAGTATTTT	CASSPLSGTDTQYF
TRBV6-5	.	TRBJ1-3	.	TGTGCCAGCAGTTACTCGGGCGCGGGGGGGAACACCATATATTTT	CASSYSGAGGNTIYF
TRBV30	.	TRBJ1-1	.	TGTGCCTGGATTATTTGGGCTACGAACACTGAAGCTTTCTTT	CAWIIWATNTEAFF